This T cell receptor (beta chain) was profiled in a study of neoadjuvant nivolumab and ipilimumab in lung cancer. Study results and caveats: A small number of samples were TCR sequenced. Only a single major-pathologic-response sample was available for clonality analysis.

With V trimmed by 4 bases and J by 2 bases, 3 bases remained unmatched. The CDR3 is made up of 14 amino acids. CDR1 is SGHRS and CDR2 is YFSETQ in the germline V gene. Measured with immunoSEQ multiplex PCR; TCRdb has only the in-frame clones, and not every one. The repertoire holds approximately 35,000 clones, 80% to 95% seen once, with 2% to 2.5% in the top ten. The table lists this clone with a few counts. No antigen is known for it. The sample was peripheral blood, taken after neoadjuvant nivolumab, alone or with ipilimumab, at or shortly before surgery. The J gene is TRBJ1-1, the V gene TRBV5-1, with 9 bases identical to TRBD1. This clonotype was sampled from an adult with non-small cell lung cancer. The CDR3 here is CASSPQGANTEAFF. Here the CDR3 DNA reads TGCGCCAGCAGCCCACAGGGGGCAAACACTGAAGCTTTCTTT.